This T cell receptor beta chain was sequenced in a study of T cells in Graves' hyperthyroidism and ophthalmopathy. General study findings and limits: Peripheral blood also featured most of the thyroid clonotypes expanded above 0.001. Ophthalmopathy could be told apart from stable hyperthyroidism with a 13 V-J model.

Germline CDR1 LGHDT, CDR2 YNNKEL (reference sequence). The CDR3 has 13 residues. The germline V and J ends were trimmed by 0 bases and 8 bases, with 7 bases remaining between them. Reasons for excluding patients were uncontrolled infection, other autoimmune disease, pregnancy or lactation. PBMCs were obtained from 7.5 to 10 ml fresh peripheral blood. Worth noting for this clonotype: Its cognate antigen is unknown.

Researchers took RNA transcripts and amplified the TCR beta CDR3 regions from them. Initially, a first-round RT-PCR of the TCR CDR3 employed the HTBI primer set. TCRdb re-called the multiplex PCR reads with MiXCR, one entry per CDR3 protein. The repertoire holds some 300,000 distinct CDR3 sequences, approximately 18% seen once, with approximately 35% in the top ten. This clonotype originated in a man aged 45-65 years with Graves' ophthalmopathy. The V and J genes are TRBV3-1 and TRBJ2-2, with no clear D. The sequenced sample consisted of blood. CDR3 sequence (DNA): TGTGCCAGCAGCCAAGATCGCGGAGGGGAGCTGTTTTTT. Translated: CASSQDRGGELFF.